These 3 T cell receptor beta chains were all obtained from the same sample, sequenced in a study of naive and memory T cell subsets. Amplification of ligated cDNA took four PCR rounds with SP2 and nested alpha and beta constant primers. TCRdb reprocessed the 5' RACE reads with MiXCR, giving one entry per CDR3 protein. Among more than 50,000 distinct CDR3 sequences listed, 7% to 8% were seen once. TCR cDNA received a 3' ligated oligonucleotide that carried a UMI. The receptors here all came from a female donor in good health.

This clonotype was recorded at least ten times. The chain couples TRBV6-6 to TRBJ2-2; D is perhaps TRBD2 (5 bases). Germline CDR1 is MNHNY and CDR2 is SVGAGI (reference sequence). The length of the CDR3 is 12 residues. V shed 3 bases and J shed 8 bases, with 7 bases lying between them. The CDR3 region is CASSYGEGELFF. CDR3 nucleotide sequence: TGTGCCAGCAGTTATGGGGAGGGGGAGCTGTTTTTT.

This chain connects TRBV20-1 to TRBJ2-7; 9 bases map to TRBD2. The germline CDR1 and CDR2 sequences are DFQATT and SNEGSKA (reference sequence). V lost 1 base to trimming and J lost 6 bases; unmatched junction nucleotides: 7. This CDR3 contains 14 residues. The CDR3: CSARGEREVPEQYF. For the CDR3, the DNA is TGCAGTGCTAGAGGGGAGCGGGAGGTTCCCGAGCAGTACTTC.

The table lists this clonotype with a few counts. This rearrangement joins TRBV5-1 to TRBJ2-1, with 10 bases identical to TRBD2. V dropped 0 bases and J dropped 1; count of bases not matched to a gene: 7. This CDR3 spans 18 amino acids. Germline CDR1 reads SGHRS; CDR2 reads YFSETQ. CDR3 protein: CASSLVTSGTLSYNEQFF. CDR3 nucleotide sequence: TGCGCCAGCAGCTTGGTAACTAGCGGGACATTGTCCTACAATGAGCAGTTCTTC.